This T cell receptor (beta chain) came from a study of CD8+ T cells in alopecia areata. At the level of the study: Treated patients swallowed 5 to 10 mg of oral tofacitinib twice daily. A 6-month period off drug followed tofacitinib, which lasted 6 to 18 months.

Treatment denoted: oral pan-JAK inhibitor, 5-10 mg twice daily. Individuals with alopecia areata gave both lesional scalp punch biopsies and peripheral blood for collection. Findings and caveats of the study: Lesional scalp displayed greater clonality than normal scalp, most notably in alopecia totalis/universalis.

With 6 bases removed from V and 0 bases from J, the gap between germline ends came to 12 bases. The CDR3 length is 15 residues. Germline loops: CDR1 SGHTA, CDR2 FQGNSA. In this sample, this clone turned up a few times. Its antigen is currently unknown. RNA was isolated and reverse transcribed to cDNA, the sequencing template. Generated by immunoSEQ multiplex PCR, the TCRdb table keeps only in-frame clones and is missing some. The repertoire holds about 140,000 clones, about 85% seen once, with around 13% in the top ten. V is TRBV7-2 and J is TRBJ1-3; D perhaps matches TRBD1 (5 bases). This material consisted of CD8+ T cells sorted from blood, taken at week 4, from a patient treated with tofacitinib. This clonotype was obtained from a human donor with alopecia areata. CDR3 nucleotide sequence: TGTGCCAGCAGTTCTACAGGCAACTCTGGAAACACCATATATTTT. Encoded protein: CASSSTGNSGNTIYF.